The source of this TCR beta chain is a study of T cell responses to AZD1222 COVID-19 vaccine. Overall study results and limits: Among the donors, most were white British and more were female, and clonal diversity was possibly underestimated. Researchers report vaccine-associated CD4 TCRs spanning spike, with dominance at 160-218 and 743-854.

About this clone: The antigen remains undetermined.

This table comes from immunoSEQ multiplex PCR, and its TCRdb copy is limited to in-frame clones, with some not included. The profile covers under 150,000 clones, with roughly 90% appearing a single time and approximately 1.2% taken by the ten largest. Germline lookup yields CDR1 GTSNPN and CDR2 SVGIG (reference sequence). V shed 4 bases and J shed 3 bases, with 18 bases lying between them. This CDR3 has 15 residues. The sequence was collected from an adult who received the AZD1222 COVID-19 vaccine. The rearrangement uses TRBV30 and TRBJ1-1; D call uncertain. The sequenced sample was peripheral blood, obtained 28 days after the second AZD1222 dose. CDR3 nucleotides: TGTGCCTGGATCTTTGATCCGGGGAGCCACACTGAAGCTTTCTTT. It specifies CAWIFDPGSHTEAFF.